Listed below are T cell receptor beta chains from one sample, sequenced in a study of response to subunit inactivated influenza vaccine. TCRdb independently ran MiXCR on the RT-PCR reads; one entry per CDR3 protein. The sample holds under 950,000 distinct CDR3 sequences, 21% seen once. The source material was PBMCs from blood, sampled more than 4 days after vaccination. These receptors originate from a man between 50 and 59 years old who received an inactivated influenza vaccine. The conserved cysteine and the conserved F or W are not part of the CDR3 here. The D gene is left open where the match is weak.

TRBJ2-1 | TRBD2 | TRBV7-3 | ASSPQRGNEQF
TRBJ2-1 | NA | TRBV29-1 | STRLAYNEQF
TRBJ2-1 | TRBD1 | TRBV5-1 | ASSKTGLVDEQF
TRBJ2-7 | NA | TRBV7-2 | ASTLSTGSYEQY
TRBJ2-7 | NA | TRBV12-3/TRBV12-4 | ASTTGADYEQY
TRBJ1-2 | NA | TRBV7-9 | ASSLGPQGSGYGYT
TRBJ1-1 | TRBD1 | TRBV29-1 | SVRQGGITEAF
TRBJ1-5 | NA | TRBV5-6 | ASSFRAINQPQH
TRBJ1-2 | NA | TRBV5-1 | ASSLAGAGEYGYT
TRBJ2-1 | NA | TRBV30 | AWSPGGEEQF
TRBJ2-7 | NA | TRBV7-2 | ASSLAAGKNVPYEQY
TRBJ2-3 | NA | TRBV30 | AWTRAQSTDTQY
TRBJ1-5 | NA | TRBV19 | ASSKTVWQPQH
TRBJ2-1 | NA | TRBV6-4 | ASSDSTGSHF
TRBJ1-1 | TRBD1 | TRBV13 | ASSFWTGGFTEAF
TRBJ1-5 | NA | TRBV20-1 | SAREQNSQPQH
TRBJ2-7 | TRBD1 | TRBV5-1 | ASSYSGTDNYEQY
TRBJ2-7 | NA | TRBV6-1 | ASTPRGATVLSEQY
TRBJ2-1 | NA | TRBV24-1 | ATSDLASGWQGSVNEQF
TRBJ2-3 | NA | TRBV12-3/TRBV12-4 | ASSLRVFTQY
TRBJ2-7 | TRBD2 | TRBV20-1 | SARVWRETYEQY
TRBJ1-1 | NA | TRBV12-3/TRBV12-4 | ASSLSGYTEAF
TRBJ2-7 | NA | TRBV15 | ATSPRTGNEQY
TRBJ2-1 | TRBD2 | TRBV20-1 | SARGLAGTARSYNEQF
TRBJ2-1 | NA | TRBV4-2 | ASSQEGFGSNEQF
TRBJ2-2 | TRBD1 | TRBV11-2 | ASSGGTGGFTGELF
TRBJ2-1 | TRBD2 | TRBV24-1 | ATRASGTNEQF
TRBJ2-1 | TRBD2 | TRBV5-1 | ASSYPTSGGELRGYNEQF
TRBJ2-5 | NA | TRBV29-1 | SVEPGAETQY
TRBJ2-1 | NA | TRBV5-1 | ASSSGPNLGNEQF
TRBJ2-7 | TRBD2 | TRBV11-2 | ASRIGTSGAYEQY
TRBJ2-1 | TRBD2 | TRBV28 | ASSSGWLGRDHIPGGQF
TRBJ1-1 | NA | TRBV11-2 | ASSLDPLNTEAF
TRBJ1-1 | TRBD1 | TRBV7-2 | ASSSRQGEMNTEAF
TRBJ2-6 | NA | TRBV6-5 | ASSYGPGTGANVLT
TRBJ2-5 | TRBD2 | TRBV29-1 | SVGRLAGLKETQY
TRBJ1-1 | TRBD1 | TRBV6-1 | ASRREPTGVTEAF
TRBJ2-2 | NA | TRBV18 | ASSPRASRAGELF
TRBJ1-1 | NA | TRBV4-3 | ASSQVGIGTEAF
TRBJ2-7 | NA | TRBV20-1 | SARPLTGLGEQY
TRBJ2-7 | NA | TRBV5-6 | ASSFAGSLREQY
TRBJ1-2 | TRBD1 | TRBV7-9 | ASSTSVGQPYGYT